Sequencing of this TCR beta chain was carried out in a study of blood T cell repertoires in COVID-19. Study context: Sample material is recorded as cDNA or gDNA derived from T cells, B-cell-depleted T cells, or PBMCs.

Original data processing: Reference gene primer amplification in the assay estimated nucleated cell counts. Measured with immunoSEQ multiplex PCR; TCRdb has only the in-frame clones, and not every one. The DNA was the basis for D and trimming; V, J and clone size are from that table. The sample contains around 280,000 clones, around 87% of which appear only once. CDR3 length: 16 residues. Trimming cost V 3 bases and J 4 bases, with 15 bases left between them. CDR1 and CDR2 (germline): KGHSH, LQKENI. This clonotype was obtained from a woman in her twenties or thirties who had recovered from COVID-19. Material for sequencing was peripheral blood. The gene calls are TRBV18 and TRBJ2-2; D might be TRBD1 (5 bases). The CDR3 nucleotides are TGTGCCAGCTCACCGTTGACGGCAGGGCCCACCGGGGAGCTGTTTTTT. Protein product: CASSPLTAGPTGELFF.